The 26 T cell receptor beta chains below come from one sample, sequenced in a study of T-cell memory formation after mild COVID-19. MiXCR, applied by TCRdb to the 5' RACE reads, yields one record per CDR3 protein. The data hold some 300,000 distinct CDR3 sequences, with 15% to 20% observed a single time. The sequencing sample was made of PBMCs or a T cell subset sorted from them (not recorded which). These receptors were taken from a man younger than 30 who had mild COVID-19 (a few samples of this study predate the infection). Cell type and time point are not known.

This clonotype was recorded a few times. The rearrangement uses TRBV27 and TRBJ2-1; 8 nucleotides match TRBD2. CDR1 and CDR2 from the germline V gene are MNHEY and SMNVEV (reference sequence). The ends lost 1 base at V and 7 bases at J; junction bases unmatched: 9. The CDR3 loop spans 16 amino acids. DNA of the CDR3: TGTGCCAGCAGTTTATTTTCGGGACTAGTGGGTAATGAGCAGTTCTTC. This sequence encodes CASSLFSGLVGNEQFF.

This clonotype was picked up a small number of times. J is TRBJ2-7 and V is TRBV9; 9 bases agree with TRBD2. The CDR3 consists of 14 residues. Germline assignment: CDR1 SGDLS and CDR2 YYNGEE. V lost 2 bases and J lost 6; bases outside the gene matches: 6. CDR3 sequence: CASSVSGTSSEQYF. DNA for the CDR3: TGTGCCAGCAGCGTCTCCGGGACTAGCAGCGAGCAGTACTTC.

The V call is TRBV7-3, the J call TRBJ2-2, with D perhaps matching TRBD2 (5 bases). V lost 4 bases and J 4 bases, leaving 13 bases between the germline ends. Germline CDR1 SGHTA, CDR2 FQGTGA. This CDR3 comprises 15 residues. The CDR3 DNA sequence: TGTGCCAGCAGCTCCGACGCGGGTATCACCGGGGAGCTGTTTTTT. As protein: CASSSDAGITGELFF.

This clonotype was observed a handful of times. This sequence joins TRBV4-3 and TRBJ1-1; 7 nucleotides agree with TRBD1. The CDR3 loop spans 17 amino acids. Losses at the gene ends were 4 bases for V and 1 base for J; bases not matched to a gene: 12. In germline, CDR1 is LGHNA, CDR2 YSLEER. The CDR3 coding sequence is TGCGCCAGCAGCCGAGATAGTACAGGGGCCCAGAACACTGAAGCTTTCTTT. Its protein is CASSRDSTGAQNTEAFF.

The chain uses TRBV18 and TRBJ2-2; possibly TRBD1 for D (6 bases). This CDR3 comprises 15 residues. Per germline, CDR1 KGHSH and CDR2 LQKENI. V shed 6 bases and J shed 1 base, with 12 bases lying between them. CDR3 nucleotides: TGTGCCAGCTCTTACGACAGGATGAACACCGGGGAGCTGTTTTTT. As protein: CASSYDRMNTGELFF.

This clonotype has at least ten counts. The rearrangement uses TRBV7-2 and TRBJ2-1, with 14 positions matching TRBD2. This CDR3 is built from 15 residues. Germline assignment: CDR1 SGHTA and CDR2 FQGNSA. Trimming cost V 5 bases and J 7 bases; bases outside gene matches: 4. The CDR3 here is CASSAGLAGGNEQFF. The CDR3 DNA sequence: TGTGCCAGCAGCGCCGGACTAGCGGGGGGAAATGAGCAGTTCTTC.

The rearrangement uses TRBV5-1 and TRBJ2-7; 11 nucleotides agree with TRBD2. CDR1 is SGHRS and CDR2 is YFSETQ in the germline V gene. The CDR3 length is 13 residues. V lost 5 bases and J lost 3; bases outside the gene matches: 1. CDR3 DNA: TGCGCCAGCAGTACTAGCGGGGGCTACGAGCAGTACTTC. Translating it yields CASSTSGGYEQYF.

This clonotype has a handful of counts. The V call is TRBV15, the J call TRBJ1-1; the D is unclear. Per germline, CDR1 LNHNV and CDR2 YYDKDF (reference sequence). This CDR3 has 14 amino acids. With 5 bases removed from V and 7 bases from J, the gap between germline ends came to 17 bases. The CDR3 sequence: CATSPSRVVVEAFF. The CDR3 bases are TGTGCCACCAGCCCAAGCCGAGTAGTGGTTGAAGCTTTCTTT. Drawing the rest from reference TRBV15 and TRBJ1-1, the complete variable domain is DAMVIQNPRYQVTQFGKPVTLSCSQTLNHNVMYWYQQKSSQAPKLLFHYYDKDFNNEADTPDNFQSRRPNTSFCFLDIRSPGLGDTAMYLCATSPSRVVVEAFFGQGTRLTVV.

V gene TRBV11-2 combines with J gene TRBJ2-5, with TRBD1 identical over 9 bases. The V and J ends lost 5 bases and 5 bases, in that order; junction bases with no gene match: 15. This CDR3 spans 17 amino acids. CDR1 SGHAT and CDR2 FQNNGV come from the germline V gene. CDR3 region: CASSRDRDDLDLETQYF. The CDR3, as DNA: TGTGCCAGCAGCCGGGACAGGGACGACCTAGATTTGGAGACCCAGTACTTC.

The CDR3: CASLSSAPDTQYF. As DNA, the CDR3 is TGTGCCAGCCTAAGTTCGGCCCCAGATACGCAGTATTTT. This chain connects TRBV2 to TRBJ2-3; D is ambiguous. The V end lost 8 bases, the J end lost 4 bases, and 13 bases lay between the germline ends. This CDR3 has 13 residues. The germline V gene encodes CDR1 SNHLY and CDR2 FYNNEI.

V and J are TRBV7-2 and TRBJ1-1, with TRBD1 matching over 10 bases. CDR1 SGHTA and CDR2 FQGNSA come from the germline V gene. Losses at the gene ends were 5 bases for V and 7 bases for J; bases not matched to a gene: 10. The CDR3 contains 15 residues. CDR3 in amino acids: CASSPRTGGRVEAFF. The CDR3, as DNA: TGTGCCAGCAGCCCCCGGACAGGGGGAAGGGTTGAAGCTTTCTTT.

V is TRBV7-6 and J is TRBJ2-1; possible D gene TRBD1, 6 bases. Germline values: CDR1 SGHVS, CDR2 FNYEAQ. V was shortened by 3 bases and J by 8 bases, with 14 bases between the two germline ends. This CDR3 has 14 amino acids. CDR3 protein: CASSLGTKRHEQFF. The CDR3 bases are TGTGCCAGCAGCTTGGGGACAAAGAGGCATGAGCAGTTCTTC.

The chain is built from TRBV5-1 and TRBJ2-3; 7 bases align to TRBD2. This CDR3 contains 16 residues. Germline loops: CDR1 SGHRS, CDR2 YFSETQ. Trimming took 2 bases from V and 1 from J; bases not matched to a gene: 7. The CDR3 is CASSLPMGGGTDTQYF. The CDR3 bases are TGCGCCAGCAGCTTACCGATGGGAGGGGGCACAGATACGCAGTATTTT.

The chain is built from TRBV28 and TRBJ2-5, with 12 bases aligning to TRBD2. The germline V gene encodes CDR1 MDHEN and CDR2 SYDVKM. This CDR3 contains 15 residues. Trimming at V came to 6 bases and at J to 4 bases, leaving 6 bases not matched to a gene. The CDR3, as DNA: TGTGCCAGCAGCTCCACGGGACTAGCGGGAGAGACCCAGTACTTC. It codes for CASSSTGLAGETQYF.

V usage is TRBV28 and J usage is TRBJ2-5; D is perhaps TRBD2 (6 bases). The CDR3 loop spans 14 amino acids. Germline CDR1 is MDHEN and CDR2 is SYDVKM. V gave up 4 bases and J gave up 3 bases, with 12 bases separating them. This CDR3 reads CASSSRLGEETQYF. The CDR3 bases are TGTGCCAGCAGTTCCCGACTAGGCGAAGAGACCCAGTACTTC. The full variable domain, completed using reference TRBV28 and TRBJ2-5, is DVKVTQSSRYLVKRTGEKVFLECVQDMDHENMFWYRQDPGLGLRLIYFSYDVKMKEKGDIPEGYSVSREKKERFSLILESASTNQTSMYLCASSSRLGEETQYFGPGTRLLVL.

This sequence joins TRBV20-1 and TRBJ2-3, with D possibly being TRBD2 (6 bases). V lost 7 bases and J 6 bases, leaving 20 bases between the germline ends. The CDR3 is made up of 14 amino acids. The germline V gene has CDR1 DFQATT and CDR2 SNEGSKA (reference sequence). As DNA, the CDR3 is TGCAGTGTCCGGGGGAGGACCTACTTGGATACGCAGTATTTT. It codes for CSVRGRTYLDTQYF.

The chain joins TRBV7-9 to TRBJ1-6; 7 positions match TRBD1. There are 15 residues in the CDR3. V lost 3 bases, J lost 5 bases, and 4 bases stayed unmatched. CDR1 is SEHNR and CDR2 is FQNEAQ in the germline V gene (reference sequence). This CDR3 reads CASSFRDSHNSPLHF. Here the CDR3 DNA reads TGTGCCAGCAGCTTTCGGGACAGCCATAATTCACCCCTCCACTTT.

This clonotype was detected many times. J is TRBJ2-3 and V is TRBV10-3; D unresolved. CDR1 is ENHRY and CDR2 is SYGVKD in the germline V gene. V shed 6 bases and J shed 0 bases, with 10 bases lying between them. The CDR3 runs 14 residues. The CDR3 sequence: CAISLTTSTDTQYF. As DNA, the CDR3 is TGTGCCATCAGCCTGACAACTAGCACAGATACGCAGTATTTT.

The chain has TRBV11-2 and TRBJ2-7, with unresolved D. Looked up from germline, CDR1 is SGHAT and CDR2 is FQNNGV. The CDR3 sequence is 11 residues long. The V gene lost 10 bases and the J gene lost 4 bases, with 11 bases spanning the gap. CDR3 in amino acids: CATDGEYEQYF. Here the CDR3 DNA reads TGTGCCACTGACGGCGAGTACGAGCAGTACTTC.

This clonotype was detected only a few times. The genes are TRBV7-8 and TRBJ2-1, with TRBD1 matching 8 bases. This CDR3 is 12 amino acids long. The V gene end was trimmed by 8 bases and the J gene end by 9 bases; junction bases not matched to a gene: 6. The V gene's germline CDR1 is SGHVS and CDR2 FQNEAQ. The CDR3 region is CASGSGGGEQFF. Written as DNA, the CDR3 is TGTGCCAGCGGATCAGGGGGCGGTGAGCAGTTCTTC.

V usage is TRBV4-2 and J usage is TRBJ2-3; 7 bases agree with TRBD1. CDR3 size: 15 residues. The germline gives CDR1 LGHNA, CDR2 YNFKEQ. With 3 bases clipped from V and 3 bases from J, the junction kept 6 bases outside the gene matches. The CDR3: CASSQNRGVTDTQYF. In DNA form, the CDR3 reads TGTGCCAGCAGCCAGAACAGGGGAGTGACAGATACGCAGTATTTT.

The gene calls are TRBV5-1 and TRBJ2-3; D is unclear. In germline, CDR1 is SGHRS, CDR2 YFSETQ. V was shortened by 4 bases and J by 4 bases, with 10 bases between the two germline ends. The length of the CDR3 is 13 residues. CDR3 region: CASSVQSPDTQYF. DNA of the CDR3: TGCGCCAGCAGCGTACAGAGTCCAGATACGCAGTATTTT.

The chain carries TRBV30 and TRBJ2-2; D ambiguous. V gave up 5 bases and J gave up 2 bases, with 9 bases separating them. Germline values: CDR1 GTSNPN, CDR2 SVGIG (reference sequence). This CDR3 is 13 amino acids long. In nucleotides, the CDR3 is TGTGCCTGGGGGGTTACAAACACCGGGGAGCTGTTTTTT. This gives the protein CAWGVTNTGELFF.

The gene calls are TRBV7-9 and TRBJ2-1; 9 bases map to TRBD1. V was pared by 5 bases and J by 6 bases, with 5 bases of the junction left unmatched. Germline CDR1 and CDR2: SEHNR and FQNEAQ (reference sequence). The CDR3 length is 14 residues. The CDR3 region is CASSPRDRANEQFF. The CDR3 DNA follows: TGTGCCAGCAGCCCCCGGGACAGGGCCAATGAGCAGTTCTTC.

In its sample, this clonotype was seen a few times. The rearrangement uses TRBV24-1 and TRBJ2-5; 11 nucleotides align to TRBD2. V shed 5 bases and J 2 bases; nucleotides not matched to a gene: 6. CDR3 length equals 16 residues. Germline values: CDR1 KGHDR, CDR2 SFDVKD. The CDR3 bases are TGTGCCACCAGTGTTAAGGGGACTAGCGGACAAGAGACCCAGTACTTC. It specifies CATSVKGTSGQETQYF.

The chain carries TRBV12-3 or TRBV12-4 and TRBJ2-7, with D tentatively TRBD1 or TRBD2 (5 bases each). This CDR3 is built from 14 residues. V was trimmed by 5 bases and J by 2 bases, leaving 13 bases between them. The CDR3 spells CASSLGDATYEQYF. The CDR3 nucleotides are TGTGCCAGCAGTCTGGGGGACGCCACCTACGAGCAGTACTTC.